The rows below give T cell receptor beta chains drawn from one sample of a study of T-cell memory formation after mild COVID-19. One entry per CDR3 protein results from TCRdb running MiXCR on the 5' RACE reads. The table records around 510,000 distinct CDR3 sequences, less than 25% of them present only once. Sequencing used PBMCs or a T cell subset sorted from them (not recorded which). These receptors originate from an adult woman who had mild COVID-19 (a few samples of this study predate the infection). Cell type and time point are not known. Both conserved end residues are part of each CDR3. Each record gives: J gene, V gene, clone size, CDR3 length, D gene, CDR3 protein, CDR3 DNA. The D gene is left open where the match is weak. The size of a clone is reported for some rows only, either as once, few or many, or as a class for expanded clones.

TRBJ1-1,TRBV20-1,NA,13,NA,CSARVRGSTEAFF,TGCAGTGCTAGAGTTCGGGGTAGCACTGAAGCTTTCTTT
TRBJ2-3,TRBV7-9,few,15,NA,CASSFLMRGTDTQYF,TGTGCCAGCAGCTTCTTGATGAGGGGGACAGATACGCAGTATTTT
TRBJ2-1,TRBV30,few,14,TRBD2,CAWRQRGPYNEQFF,TGTGCCTGGAGACAGCGGGGACCCTACAATGAGCAGTTCTTC
TRBJ2-7,TRBV29-1,few,12,NA,CSVEDRAYEQYF,TGCAGCGTTGAAGACAGGGCCTACGAGCAGTACTTC
TRBJ2-1,TRBV5-5,NA,16,TRBD2,CASSLGVTSGVNEQFF,TGTGCCAGCAGCTTGGGGGTTACTAGCGGGGTCAATGAGCAGTTCTTC
TRBJ1-1,TRBV7-9,NA,15,NA,CASSSLHKENTEAFF,TGTGCCAGCAGTTCGTTACATAAAGAGAACACTGAAGCTTTCTTT
TRBJ2-1,TRBV9,NA,16,TRBD2,CASSAGLAGSYNEQFF,TGTGCCAGCAGCGCCGGACTAGCGGGCTCCTACAATGAGCAGTTCTTC
TRBJ2-1,TRBV13,few,15,NA,CASGRGGRDYNEQFF,TGTGCCAGCGGACGTGGAGGCCGGGACTACAATGAGCAGTTCTTC
TRBJ1-5,TRBV7-9,NA,12,NA,CASSFREQPQHF,TGTGCCAGCAGCTTCCGAGAACAGCCCCAGCATTTT
TRBJ2-1,TRBV6-6,few,13,TRBD1,CASSYYRGDEQFF,TGTGCCAGCAGTTACTACAGGGGCGATGAGCAGTTCTTC
TRBJ1-3,TRBV7-8,many,14,NA,CAGGPGPSGNTIYF,TGTGCCGGTGGACCGGGTCCCTCTGGAAACACCATATATTTT
TRBJ1-2,TRBV3-1,NA,14,NA,CASSPGLLSGGYTF,TGTGCCAGCAGCCCGGGCCTCCTTTCGGGGGGCTACACCTTC
TRBJ1-2,TRBV2,NA,15,NA,CASSSQEPINYGYTF,TGTGCCAGCAGTTCCCAGGAACCTATCAACTATGGCTACACCTTC
TRBJ2-1,TRBV5-6,few,13,NA,CASSRHSYNEQFF,TGTGCCAGCAGCCGGCATTCCTACAATGAGCAGTTCTTC
TRBJ2-2,TRBV12-3/TRBV12-4,NA,14,NA,CASKTGGDTGELFF,TGTGCCAGTAAAACAGGCGGGGACACCGGGGAGCTGTTTTTT
TRBJ2-1,TRBV12-3/TRBV12-4,NA,17,TRBD2,CASTWEGTRSPGNEQFF,TGTGCCAGCACCTGGGAGGGAACCCGCTCTCCTGGCAATGAGCAGTTCTTC
TRBJ1-1,TRBV10-3,few,16,NA,CAISESINAGNTEAFF,TGTGCCATCAGTGAGTCGATTAACGCAGGGAACACTGAAGCTTTCTTT
TRBJ1-1,TRBV5-1,few,15,NA,CASSLVAGSDTEAFF,TGCGCCAGCAGCTTGGTAGCGGGGTCGGACACTGAAGCTTTCTTT
TRBJ2-3,TRBV19,NA,14,TRBD1,CASSTGTGFGTQYF,TGTGCCAGTAGTACAGGGACAGGGTTTGGTACGCAGTATTTT
TRBJ2-2,TRBV24-1,NA,15,NA,CATSGGQSVTGELFF,TGTGCCACCAGTGGGGGACAATCCGTCACCGGGGAGCTGTTTTTT
TRBJ2-4,TRBV7-2,NA,16,NA,CASSLAGGQVKNIQYF,TGTGCCAGCAGCTTAGCAGGCGGGCAGGTCAAAAACATTCAGTACTTC
TRBJ2-1,TRBV24-1,NA,12,NA,CATSDLGGPQFF,TGTGCCACCAGTGATTTGGGCGGCCCTCAGTTCTTC
TRBJ1-2,TRBV7-9,few,14,NA,CASSLAGRAYGYTF,TGTGCCAGCAGCTTAGCAGGCAGGGCCTATGGCTACACCTTC
TRBJ2-1,TRBV18,NA,15,NA,CASSPSFRHGDEQFF,TGTGCCAGCTCACCAAGTTTCAGGCATGGCGATGAGCAGTTCTTC
TRBJ1-1,TRBV24-1,once,12,NA,CATSEGGKRAFF,TGTGCCACCAGTGAGGGGGGAAAGAGGGCTTTCTTT
TRBJ1-1,TRBV24-1,NA,14,NA,CATSDGFMNTEAFF,TGTGCCACCAGTGATGGGTTCATGAACACTGAAGCTTTCTTT
TRBJ2-1,TRBV13,many,18,TRBD2,CASSRLAGGPSSYNEQFF,TGTGCCAGCAGCCGACTAGCGGGAGGGCCAAGCTCCTACAATGAGCAGTTCTTC
TRBJ1-5,TRBV7-9,NA,18,NA,CASSLERWQGQGNQPQHF,TGTGCCAGCAGCTTAGAGAGGTGGCAGGGGCAGGGCAATCAGCCCCAGCATTTT
TRBJ2-3,TRBV6-2/TRBV6-3,NA,15,NA,CASSYGSRPTDTQYF,TGTGCCAGCAGTTACGGGTCTAGACCCACAGATACGCAGTATTTT
TRBJ1-1,TRBV29-1,few,11,NA,CSVGWGTEAFF,TGCAGCGTGGGGTGGGGAACTGAAGCTTTCTTT
TRBJ1-2,TRBV20-1,NA,13,NA,CSARASPGYGYTF,TGCAGTGCTAGAGCTAGTCCTGGCTATGGCTACACCTTC
TRBJ1-5,TRBV7-9,NA,12,NA,CASSLRNFTQHF,TGTGCCAGCAGTTTACGCAATTTCACCCAGCATTTT
TRBJ1-1,TRBV5-1,few,14,NA,CASSLAIQYTEAFF,TGCGCCAGCAGCTTGGCCATACAATACACTGAAGCTTTCTTT
TRBJ1-5,TRBV5-5,few,17,NA,CASSESPIRKDAEPQHF,TGTGCCAGCAGCGAATCCCCAATCCGAAAGGATGCTGAGCCCCAGCATTTT
TRBJ2-5,TRBV7-8,few,14,TRBD1,CASRHDRGEETQYF,TGTGCCAGCAGACACGACAGGGGTGAAGAGACCCAGTACTTC
TRBJ2-4,TRBV12-3/TRBV12-4,NA,13,NA,CASSLGAGNIQYF,TGTGCCAGCAGCCTGGGCGCGGGGAACATTCAGTACTTC
TRBJ2-7,TRBV7-9,few,15,NA,CASSLEGHAPYEQYF,TGTGCCAGCAGCTTAGAGGGACATGCCCCCTACGAGCAGTACTTC
TRBJ2-7,TRBV19,NA,14,NA,CASSIAANLDEQYF,TGTGCCAGTAGTATTGCGGCTAACCTAGACGAGCAGTACTTC
TRBJ2-6,TRBV27,NA,16,NA,CASSSPPLAGANVLTF,TGTGCCAGCAGTAGCCCACCGTTGGCTGGGGCCAACGTCCTGACTTTC
TRBJ1-1,TRBV18,few,15,NA,CASSPPQGRDTEAFF,TGTGCCAGCTCACCACCCCAGGGGCGGGACACTGAAGCTTTCTTT
TRBJ2-1,TRBV20-1,many,13,TRBD1,CSVLRQGFNEQFF,TGCAGTGTGCTTCGACAGGGGTTCAATGAGCAGTTCTTC
TRBJ2-2,TRBV5-1,few,15,NA,CASSTSTGYDGELFF,TGCGCCAGCAGCACCTCGACAGGATACGACGGGGAGCTGTTTTTT
TRBJ2-1,TRBV6-5,NA,15,NA,CASSYLRGSYNEQFF,TGTGCCAGCAGTTACCTTCGCGGCTCCTACAATGAGCAGTTCTTC
TRBJ2-3,TRBV5-1,few,15,TRBD1,CASSLTGQGTDTQYF,TGCGCCAGCAGCCTGACGGGACAGGGGACAGATACGCAGTATTTT
TRBJ2-2,TRBV7-6,NA,17,NA,CASKNSATGANTGEMFF,TGTGCCAGCAAAAACTCAGCTACCGGAGCGAACACCGGGGAGATGTTTTTT
TRBJ2-7,TRBV29-1,few,12,NA,CSAGVVGYEQYF,TGCAGCGCTGGAGTCGTGGGGTACGAGCAGTACTTC
TRBJ2-1,TRBV10-3,few,14,NA,CAIRASGRINEQFF,TGTGCCATCAGAGCTTCAGGGAGAATAAATGAGCAGTTCTTC
TRBJ2-7,TRBV7-8,NA,15,TRBD1,CASSLTGDSYYEQYF,TGTGCCAGCAGCTTAACCGGGGACAGCTACTACGAGCAGTACTTC
TRBJ2-1,TRBV4-3,few,15,TRBD1,CASSPGTGDGNEQFF,TGCGCCAGCAGTCCCGGGACAGGGGATGGGAATGAGCAGTTCTTC
TRBJ2-1,TRBV12-3/TRBV12-4,few,15,NA,CASSLDTGAMREQFF,TGTGCCAGCAGTTTAGATACGGGCGCCATGAGGGAGCAGTTCTTC
TRBJ2-4,TRBV4-1,few,16,NA,CASSQGRQAAKNIQYF,TGCGCCAGCAGCCAAGGGCGACAGGCGGCCAAAAACATTCAGTACTTC
TRBJ1-2,TRBV6-5,NA,11,NA,CASRGMGGYTF,TGTGCCAGCAGGGGAATGGGGGGCTACACCTTC
TRBJ2-3,TRBV24-1,NA,17,TRBD2,CATSDFRTSGATDTQYF,TGTGCCACCAGTGATTTCCGGACTAGCGGTGCCACAGATACGCAGTATTTT
TRBJ2-1,TRBV6-6,NA,13,NA,CASTDVWYDEQFF,TGTGCCAGCACCGATGTGTGGTACGATGAGCAGTTCTTC
TRBJ1-1,TRBV29-1,NA,15,NA,CSVVGVTTGNTEAFF,TGCAGCGTTGTTGGAGTCACAACGGGGAACACTGAAGCTTTCTTT